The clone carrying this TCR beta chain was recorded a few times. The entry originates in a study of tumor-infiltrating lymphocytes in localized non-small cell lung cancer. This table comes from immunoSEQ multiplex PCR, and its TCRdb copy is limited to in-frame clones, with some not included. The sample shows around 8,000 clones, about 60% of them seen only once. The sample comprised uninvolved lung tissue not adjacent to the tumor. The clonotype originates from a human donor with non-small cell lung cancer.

The CDR3 coding sequence is TGTGCCAGCTCACCACGGACAGGGAATTCCGGGGCCAACGTCCTGACTTTC. It codes for CASSPRTGNSGANVLTF. The chain carries TRBV18 and TRBJ2-6, with TRBD1 identical over 8 bases. V lost 1 base, J lost 4 bases, and 6 bases stayed unmatched. The length of the CDR3 is 17 residues. Germline V gene data show CDR1 as KGHSH and CDR2 as LQKENI.